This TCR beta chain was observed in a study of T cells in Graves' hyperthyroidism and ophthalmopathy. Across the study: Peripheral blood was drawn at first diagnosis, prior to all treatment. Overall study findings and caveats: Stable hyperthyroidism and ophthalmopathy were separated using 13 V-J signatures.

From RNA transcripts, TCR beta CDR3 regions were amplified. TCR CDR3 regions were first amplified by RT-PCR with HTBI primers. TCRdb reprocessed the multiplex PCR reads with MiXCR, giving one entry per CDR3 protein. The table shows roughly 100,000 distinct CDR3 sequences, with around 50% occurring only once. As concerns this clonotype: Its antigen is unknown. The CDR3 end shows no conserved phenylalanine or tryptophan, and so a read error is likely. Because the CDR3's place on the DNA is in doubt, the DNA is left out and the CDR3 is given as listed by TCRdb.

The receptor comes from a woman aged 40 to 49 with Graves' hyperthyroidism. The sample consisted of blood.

The CDR3 protein is CASSVGEALNNY. The chain is built from TRBV13 and TRBJ1-4. The CDR3 is 12 residues long, counting both termini. CDR1 PRHDT and CDR2 FYEKMQ come from the germline V gene (reference sequence).